These 22 T cell receptor beta chains share one sample of origin, sequenced in a study of blood T cell dynamics during melanoma immunotherapy. Assay: immunoSEQ multiplex PCR; the TCRdb copy retains only in-frame clones and omits some. There are 15,000 to 20,000 clones in the sample; 94% occur only once, and about 0.2% lies in the top ten. Time point denoted: week 3, after first cycle of checkpoint inhibitor. Sequences were derived from effector memory CD8+ T cells from blood, sampled from a patient treated with checkpoint blockade. These receptors were obtained from a human donor with melanoma.

CDR3 in amino acids: CASSVTGGQHNYGYTF. CDR3 sequence (DNA): TGTGCCAGCAGCGTGACGGGAGGACAGCACAACTATGGCTACACCTTC. The chain combines TRBV9 with TRBJ1-2; tentatively, D is TRBD1 (6 bases). The V end was cut by 2 bases, the J end by 2 bases, with 16 bases between. Germline CDR1 SGDLS, CDR2 YYNGEE. The CDR3 runs to 16 residues.

This chain joins TRBV5-1 and TRBJ1-4; 7 bases are a match to TRBD1. V was clipped by 0 bases and J by 5 bases; unmatched bases: 4. Germline CDR1 and CDR2: SGHRS and YFSETQ. CDR3 size: 15 residues. CDR3 loop: CASSLAVTGNEKLFF. The DNA of the CDR3 is TGCGCCAGCAGCTTGGCCGTGACAGGGAATGAAAAACTGTTTTTT.

This sequence joins TRBV7-9 and TRBJ2-7; 10 bases are shared with TRBD1. Germline-derived CDR1 and CDR2 are SEHNR and FQNEAQ (reference sequence). The CDR3 spans 16 residues. After removal of 1 base from V and 0 bases from J, the junction contained 3 bases not matched to a gene. The CDR3 loop is CASSLVRDRGSYEQYF. CDR3 sequence (DNA): TGTGCCAGCAGCTTAGTGCGGGACAGGGGCTCCTACGAGCAGTACTTC.

The chain is built from TRBV14 and TRBJ2-7, with 8 bases aligning to TRBD1. Trimming cost V 3 bases and J 6 bases; bases outside gene matches: 7. The CDR3 has 14 amino acids. Germline CDR1 SGHDN, CDR2 FVKESK. CDR3 nucleotides: TGTGCCAGCAGCCACTGGACAGGGTTGGTCGAGCAGTACTTC. It encodes CASSHWTGLVEQYF.

The V gene is TRBV9, the J gene TRBJ2-1; no firm D call. The germline V and J ends were trimmed by 4 bases and 7 bases, with 6 bases remaining between them. The V gene's germline CDR1 is SGDLS and CDR2 YYNGEE. The CDR3 spans 11 residues. In nucleotides, the CDR3 is TGTGCCAGCAGCACCCTTAATGAGCAGTTCTTC. Its protein is CASSTLNEQFF. The full variable domain, rest sourced from reference TRBV9 and TRBJ2-1, is DSGVTQTPKHLITATGQRVTLRCSPRSGDLSVYWYQQSLDQGLQFLIQYYNGEERAKGNILERFSAQQFPDLHSELNLSSLELGDSALYFCASSTLNEQFFGPGTRLTVL.

The chain joins TRBV7-9 to TRBJ2-6, with D possibly being TRBD1 (6 bases). V was clipped by 5 bases and J by 1 base, with 15 bases between them. The CDR3 is 17 amino acids. CDR1 and CDR2 from the germline V gene are SEHNR and FQNEAQ (reference sequence). The CDR3 sequence: CASSPPTGPSGANVLTF. In DNA form, the CDR3 reads TGTGCCAGCAGCCCCCCGACAGGTCCATCTGGGGCCAACGTCCTGACTTTC.

The CDR3 reads CASSEGPGAILVTQYF. DNA of the CDR3: TGTGCCAGCAGTGAAGGTCCAGGGGCCATATTAGTGACCCAGTACTTC. The chain combines TRBV6-1 with TRBJ2-5; tentatively, D is TRBD1 (6 bases). V was clipped by 1 base and J by 7 bases, with 19 bases between them. CDR3 size: 16 residues. CDR1 and CDR2 (germline): MNHNS, SASEGT.

This clone occurred once. This chain links TRBV27 with TRBJ2-1, with a tentative D call TRBD2 (6 bases). From germline, CDR1 is MNHEY and CDR2 SMNVEV (reference sequence). The CDR3 runs 14 residues. Trimming cost V 0 bases and J 9 bases, with 12 bases left between them. This CDR3 reads CASSLSIRGFEQFF. As DNA, the CDR3 is TGTGCCAGCAGTTTATCGATACGGGGGTTTGAGCAGTTCTTC.

This CDR3 is CSVDARGNTGELFF. The CDR3 coding sequence is TGCAGCGTTGATGCGCGAGGGAACACCGGGGAGCTGTTTTTT. This rearrangement joins TRBV29-1 to TRBJ2-2, with D unresolved. CDR3 length equals 14 residues. Germline V gene lookup returns CDR1 SQVTM and CDR2 ANQGSEA. Trimming took 3 bases from V and 1 from J, leaving 9 bases between them.

The V call is TRBV5-1, the J call TRBJ1-4, with a possible D match to TRBD1 (5 bases). CDR1 is SGHRS, CDR2 YFSETQ, per germline. V dropped 4 bases and J dropped 6 bases, with 16 bases sitting between them. CDR3 size: 15 residues. DNA of the CDR3: TGCGCCAGCAGCGGTGGGGGACCCAGGGATGAAAAACTGTTTTTT. Translating it yields CASSGGGPRDEKLFF.

The V gene is TRBV7-9, the J gene TRBJ2-7, with D unclear. Germline V gives CDR1 SEHNR, CDR2 FQNEAQ (reference sequence). The CDR3 is 12 amino acids. V was pared by 7 bases and J by 4 bases, with 11 bases between. CDR3 bases: TGTGCCAGCACCGCGAGCAGTTACGAGCAGTACTTC. Translation gives CASTASSYEQYF.

The chain uses TRBV15 and TRBJ1-5; D gene unclear. Germline CDR1 is LNHNV and CDR2 is YYDKDF (reference sequence). This CDR3 has 13 amino acids. Trimming removed 0 bases from V and 4 bases from J, with 4 bases in between. This chain's CDR3 is CATSRDRNQPQHF. CDR3 DNA sequence: TGTGCCACCAGCAGAGATCGGAATCAGCCCCAGCATTTT.

This rearrangement joins TRBV29-1 to TRBJ2-2; D could derive from TRBD1 or TRBD2 (5 bases each). The CDR3 is 14 amino acids. Trimming took off 6 bases at V and 1 base at J, with 12 bases between the two ends. Germline V gene sequence: CDR1 SQVTM, CDR2 ANQGSEA. CDR3 sequence (DNA): TGCAGCGTGCCGGGGCAGATGAACACCGGGGAGCTGTTTTTT. The encoded protein is CSVPGQMNTGELFF.

The chain recombines TRBV5-1 with TRBJ1-3; the D is unclear. Germline loops: CDR1 SGHRS, CDR2 YFSETQ. Trimming pared 0 bases from V and 4 bases from J, leaving 11 bases between. The CDR3 runs 15 residues. This CDR3 is CASSLDVTLGNTIYF. CDR3 nucleotides: TGCGCCAGCAGCTTGGACGTTACTCTCGGAAACACCATATATTTT.

The chain is built from TRBV4-2 and TRBJ1-1; D unresolved. The V end lost 1 base, the J end lost 1 base, and 7 bases lay between the germline ends. Per germline, CDR1 LGHNA and CDR2 YNFKEQ. The CDR3 loop spans 14 amino acids. Here the CDR3 reads CASSQVKGNTEAFF. The CDR3, as DNA: TGTGCCAGCAGCCAAGTTAAGGGGAACACTGAAGCTTTCTTT.

The chain recombines TRBV15 with TRBJ2-7, with 11 bases identical to TRBD2. The J segment lost 6 bases and the V segment lost 1 base, leaving 8 bases of the junction unmatched. The V gene's germline CDR1 is LNHNV and CDR2 YYDKDF (reference sequence). CDR3 length: 16 residues. The CDR3 region is CATSRGSRLAGGEQYF. The DNA of the CDR3 is TGTGCCACCAGCAGAGGTAGTAGGCTAGCGGGAGGCGAGCAGTACTTC.

The CDR3 here is CASSDSRQGAGYEQYF. The CDR3 bases are TGCGCCAGCAGTGACTCGAGACAGGGGGCGGGATACGAGCAGTACTTC. The J gene is TRBJ2-7, the V gene TRBV10-2, with TRBD1 matching over 10 bases. Germline loops: CDR1 WSHSY, CDR2 SAAADI. This CDR3 is 16 amino acids long. Trimming took 3 bases from V and 4 from J; bases not matched to a gene: 9.

V usage is TRBV6-5 and J usage is TRBJ2-7; D might be TRBD1 or TRBD2, each matching 5 bases. Germline lookup yields CDR1 MNHEY and CDR2 SVGAGI. V lost 0 bases, J lost 3 bases, and 9 bases lay in between. This CDR3 region has 14 residues. The CDR3 here is CASSYSGPVYEQYF. As DNA, the CDR3 is TGTGCCAGCAGTTACTCGGGACCAGTCTACGAGCAGTACTTC.

The chain uses TRBV2 and TRBJ2-3, with TRBD1 matching 10 bases. Germline trimming cut 4 bases from V and 0 bases from J; bases unmatched to any gene: 10. Germline CDR1 is SNHLY and CDR2 is FYNNEI. The CDR3 extends over 18 amino acids. In nucleotides, the CDR3 is TGTGCCAGCAGTGTGGATGGGACAGGGGAAACTAGCACAGATACGCAGTATTTT. This encodes CASSVDGTGETSTDTQYF.

V and J are TRBV19 and TRBJ1-2; 7 positions match TRBD1. Unmatched junction bases numbered 9, after V lost 7 bases and J lost 4 bases. From germline, CDR1 is LNHDA and CDR2 SQIVND (reference sequence). This CDR3 comprises 14 residues. The CDR3: CASKRTGSPYGYTF. In DNA, the CDR3 is TGTGCCAGTAAACGGACAGGAAGCCCCTATGGCTACACCTTC.

The chain joins TRBV27 to TRBJ2-3, with D hard to call. Germline values: CDR1 MNHEY, CDR2 SMNVEV (reference sequence). There are 15 residues in the CDR3. V shed 0 bases and J shed 5 bases, with 12 bases lying between them. Written as DNA, the CDR3 is TGTGCCAGCAGTTTATCCGGGCTTGGGGTAGATACGCAGTATTTT. Its translation: CASSLSGLGVDTQYF.

The genes are TRBV5-1 and TRBJ1-1; D ambiguous. With 0 bases removed from V and 8 bases from J, the gap between germline ends came to 14 bases. Germline V CDR1 and CDR2: SGHRS, YFSETQ. This CDR3 comprises 14 residues. The CDR3 sequence: CASSLGSGRTEAFF. The CDR3 bases are TGCGCCAGCAGCTTGGGTTCCGGGAGAACCGAAGCTTTCTTT.